This T cell receptor (beta chain) was recorded in a study of shared clonotypes between healthy human individuals. Study-wide findings and caveats: Few donors restricted represented genetic and exposure-history diversity.

Worth noting for this clone: The antigen is unknown.

This CDR3 has 14 residues. V lost 11 bases and J lost 2, with 13 bases in between. CDR1 is LNHDA, CDR2 SQIVND, per germline (reference sequence). Original data processing: Filtering of immunoSEQ junctional sequences could not match full-length read filtering. Sequenced by immunoSEQ multiplex PCR; TCRdb stores in-frame clones only, minus some. That table is the source of V, J and clone size, and D and trimming were worked out from the DNA. This sample yields millions of clones, of which 85% to 95% are seen a single time; approximately 0.4% belongs to the top ten. Specimen: naive CD4+ T cells from PBMCs. Subset defined: CD45RA+ positively selected. This sequence was found in a man between 18 and 29 years old in good health. Some clones in this sample may be carry-over from other donors' samples. This sequence joins TRBV19 and TRBJ2-6, with TRBD2 as a possible D gene (6 bases). DNA of the CDR3: TGTGCCTCCGGGGCGGGACCTGGGGCCAACGTCCTGACTTTC. The encoded protein is CASGAGPGANVLTF.